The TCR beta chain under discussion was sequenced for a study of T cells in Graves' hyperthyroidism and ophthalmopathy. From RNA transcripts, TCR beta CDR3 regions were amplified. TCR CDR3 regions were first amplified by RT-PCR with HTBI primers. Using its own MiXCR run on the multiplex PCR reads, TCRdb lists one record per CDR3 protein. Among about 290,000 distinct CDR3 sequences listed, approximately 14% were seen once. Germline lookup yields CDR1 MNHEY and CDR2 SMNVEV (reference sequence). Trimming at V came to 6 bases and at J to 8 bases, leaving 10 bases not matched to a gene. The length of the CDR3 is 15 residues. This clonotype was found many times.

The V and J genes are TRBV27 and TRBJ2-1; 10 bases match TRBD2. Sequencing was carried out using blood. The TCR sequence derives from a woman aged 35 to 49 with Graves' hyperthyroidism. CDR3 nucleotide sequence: TGTGCCAGCAGCCCCTCTCCGGGACTAGCGTATGAGCAGTTCTTC. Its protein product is CASSPSPGLAYEQFF.